The next 2 T cell receptor beta chains were all read from a single sample in a study of control samples from healthy donors and cancer patients (dated by TCRdb to the early 2020s). The library relied on the immunoSEQ multiplex PCR assay. The immuneACCESS repertoire file appears here via TCRdb, limited to in-frame rearrangements. These files lack a portion of the clones; in checked studies, under half of the deficit traces to unresolved V genes, and the cause of the others is not known. In this sample the table shows approximately 50,000 clones, 90% to 95% of which occur a single time. The ten largest clones take up about 2.4% of the sample. The material sequenced was blood. The origin of the receptors is a man between 25 and 39 years old in good health.

The rearrangement links TRBV5-1 to TRBJ1-1, with no clear D. CDR3 length equals 13 residues. Germline V gene lookup returns CDR1 SGHRS and CDR2 YFSETQ. V was trimmed by 4 bases and J by 1 base, leaving 8 bases between them. For the CDR3, the DNA is TGCGCCAGCAGCAAAACCGAGAACACTGAAGCTTTCTTT. It is translated as CASSKTENTEAFF. Using reference TRBV5-1 and TRBJ1-1 for the parts outside the CDR3, the full variable domain is KAGVTQTPRYLIKTRGQQVTLSCSPISGHRSVSWYQQTPGQGLQFLFEYFSETQRNKGNFPGRFSGRQFSNSRSEMNVSTLELGDSALYLCASSKTENTEAFFGQGTRLTVV.

The chain recombines TRBV6-5 with TRBJ2-4, with unresolved D. Trimming took 5 bases from V and 2 from J, leaving 13 bases between them. The CDR3 contains 15 residues. Per the germline V gene, CDR1 is MNHEY and CDR2 is SVGAGI. The CDR3 loop is CASSPWLGSKNIQYF. The CDR3, as DNA: TGTGCCAGCAGTCCATGGTTAGGGTCCAAAAACATTCAGTACTTC.